The subject of this entry is one T cell receptor beta chain. Data came from immunoSEQ multiplex PCR; TCRdb stores just in-frame clones and leaves some out. The table includes about 140,000 clones, 85% to 90% detected once. The record originates from a study of blood T cell repertoires in COVID-19. For the study at large: T cells, B-cell-depleted T cells, or PBMCs provided the cDNA or gDNA that served as material.

This TCR derives from a woman aged 35 to 49 with acute or convalescent COVID-19. The sample comprised peripheral blood.

The CDR3 DNA sequence: TGTGCCAGCAGTTTACAATCAGGAATAAACTATGGCTACACCTTC. Protein product: CASSLQSGINYGYTF. The chain couples TRBV28 to TRBJ1-2; D not resolved. V lost 2 bases and J 2 bases, leaving 12 bases between the germline ends. The CDR3 extends over 15 amino acids. CDR1 is MDHEN, CDR2 SYDVKM, per germline.